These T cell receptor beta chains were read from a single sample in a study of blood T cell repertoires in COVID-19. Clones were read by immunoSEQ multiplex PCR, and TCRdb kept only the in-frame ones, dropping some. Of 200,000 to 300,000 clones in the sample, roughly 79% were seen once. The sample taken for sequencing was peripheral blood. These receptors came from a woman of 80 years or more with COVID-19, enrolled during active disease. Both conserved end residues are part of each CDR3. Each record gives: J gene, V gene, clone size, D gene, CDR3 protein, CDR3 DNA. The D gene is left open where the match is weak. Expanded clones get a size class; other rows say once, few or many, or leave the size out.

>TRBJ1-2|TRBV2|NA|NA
CASSLTGNYGYTF
TGTGCCAGCAGTCTTACAGGGAACTATGGCTACACCTTC
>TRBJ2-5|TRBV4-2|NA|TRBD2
CASSQGTGGRKTQYF
TGTGCCAGCAGCCAAGGAACGGGGGGGCGGAAGACCCAGTACTTC
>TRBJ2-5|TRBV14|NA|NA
CASSSMNRETQYF
TGTGCCAGCAGCTCTATGAACCGGGAGACCCAGTACTTC
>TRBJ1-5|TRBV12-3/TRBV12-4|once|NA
CASSSQGNQPQHF
TGTGCCAGCAGTTCACAGGGAAATCAGCCCCAGCATTTT
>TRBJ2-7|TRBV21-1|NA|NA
CASSTCDRGLRYEQYF
TGTGCCAGCAGCACTTGTGACAGGGGGCTAAGATACGAGCAGTACTTC
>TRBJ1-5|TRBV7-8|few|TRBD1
CASSTGAVSNQPQHF
TGTGCCAGCTCGACAGGGGCAGTTAGCAATCAGCCCCAGCATTTT
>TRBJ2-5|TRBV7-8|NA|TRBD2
CASRSVPGLAANLGRETQYF
TGTGCCAGCAGATCCGTCCCGGGACTAGCGGCTAATCTTGGGAGGGAGACCCAGTACTTC
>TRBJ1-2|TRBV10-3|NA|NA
CAISVTQDTNGYTF
TGTGCCATCAGTGTTACCCAGGACACCAATGGCTACACCTTC
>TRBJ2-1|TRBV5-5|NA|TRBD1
CASSWGQGGYNEQFF
TGTGCCAGCAGCTGGGGACAGGGGGGCTACAATGAGCAGTTCTTC
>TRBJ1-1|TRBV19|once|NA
CASSIIGATTEAFF
TGTGCCAGTAGTATAATAGGGGCAACCACTGAAGCTTTCTTT
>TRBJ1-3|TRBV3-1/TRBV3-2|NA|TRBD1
CASSLSTGTGNTIYF
TGTGCCAGCAGCCTCTCGACAGGGACTGGAAACACCATATATTTT
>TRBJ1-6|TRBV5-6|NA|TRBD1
CASQGQGNSPLHF
TGTGCCAGCCAGGGACAGGGGAATTCACCCCTCCACTTT
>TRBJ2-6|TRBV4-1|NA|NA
CASSQVGGAGANVLTF
TGCGCCAGCAGCCAAGTTGGAGGGGCTGGGGCCAACGTCCTGACTTTC
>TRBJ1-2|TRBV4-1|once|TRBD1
CASSQPGQGNYGYTF
TGCGCCAGCAGCCAACCCGGACAGGGTAACTATGGCTACACCTTC
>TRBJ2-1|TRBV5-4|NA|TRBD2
CASSPGGTSGENEQFF
TGTGCCAGCTCCCCAGGAGGGACTAGCGGGGAAAATGAGCAGTTCTTC
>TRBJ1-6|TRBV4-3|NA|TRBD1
CASSQRQGGGSPLHF
TGCGCCAGCAGCCAACGACAGGGTGGCGGTTCACCCCTCCACTTT
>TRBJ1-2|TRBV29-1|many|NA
CSVSPLRVGGYTF
TGCAGCGTTAGTCCGCTCAGGGTAGGTGGCTACACCTTC
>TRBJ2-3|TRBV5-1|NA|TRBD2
CASRPWTSGMGTDTQYF
TGCGCCAGCAGGCCCTGGACTAGCGGGATGGGCACAGATACGCAGTATTTT
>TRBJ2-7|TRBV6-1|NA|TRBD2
CASSELAGGPYEQYF
TGTGCCAGCAGTGAGCTAGCGGGAGGGCCTTACGAGCAGTACTTC
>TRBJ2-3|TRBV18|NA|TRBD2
CASSLTSGSTDTQYF
TGTGCCAGCTCACTTACTAGCGGCAGCACAGATACGCAGTATTTT
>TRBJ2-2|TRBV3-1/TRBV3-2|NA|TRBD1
CASSPRDRGTGELFF
TGTGCCAGCAGCCCCCGGGACAGGGGCACCGGGGAGCTGTTTTTT
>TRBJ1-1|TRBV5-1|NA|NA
CASSEQGFNTEAFF
TGCGCCAGCAGCGAACAGGGATTTAACACTGAAGCTTTCTTT
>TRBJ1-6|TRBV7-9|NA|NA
CASSLVQSPLHF
TGTGCCAGCAGCTTAGTACAGTCACCCCTCCACTTT
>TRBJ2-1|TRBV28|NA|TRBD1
CAGRTGGARNEQFF
TGTGCCGGGAGAACAGGGGGCGCAAGGAATGAGCAGTTCTTC
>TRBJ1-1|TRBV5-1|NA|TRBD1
CASSSDRGNTEAFF
TGCGCCAGCAGCTCCGACAGGGGGAACACTGAAGCTTTCTTT
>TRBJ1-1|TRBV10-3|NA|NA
CAISDRSGEAFF
TGTGCCATCAGTGATAGGAGCGGTGAAGCTTTCTTT
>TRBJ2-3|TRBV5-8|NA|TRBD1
CAFARGSGNGRTDTQYF
TGTGCCTTTGCCAGGGGGAGCGGAAATGGGAGAACAGATACGCAGTATTTT
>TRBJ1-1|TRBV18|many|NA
CASSGRGEAFF
TGTGCCAGCTCCGGCAGGGGTGAAGCTTTCTTT
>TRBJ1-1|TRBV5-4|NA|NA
CASSPPGHKDTEAFF
TGTGCCAGCTCCCCTCCGGGACACAAGGACACTGAAGCTTTCTTT
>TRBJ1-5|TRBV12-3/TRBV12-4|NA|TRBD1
CASSRQGDQPQHF
TGTGCCAGCAGTCGACAGGGCGATCAGCCCCAGCATTTT
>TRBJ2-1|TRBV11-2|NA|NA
CASSFFGNEQFF
TGTGCCAGCAGCTTTTTCGGGAATGAGCAGTTCTTC
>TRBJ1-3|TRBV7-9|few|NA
CASSLEGLNTIYF
TGTGCCAGCAGCTTAGAGGGGCTAAACACCATATATTTT
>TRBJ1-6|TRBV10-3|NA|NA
CASATADNSPLHF
TGTGCCAGCGCAACGGCGGATAATTCACCCCTCCACTTT
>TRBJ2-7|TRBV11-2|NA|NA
CASSLDPSSGEQYF
TGTGCCAGCAGCTTAGATCCCTCCAGCGGGGAGCAGTACTTC
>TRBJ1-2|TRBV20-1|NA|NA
CSASPPSPYGYTF
TGCAGTGCTAGTCCCCCTTCCCCCTATGGCTACACCTTC
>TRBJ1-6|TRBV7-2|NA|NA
CASSLGTGTHSPLHF
TGTGCCAGCAGCTTAGGAACAGGGACCCATTCACCCCTCCACTTT
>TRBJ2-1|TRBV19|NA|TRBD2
CASSIGASGVLSSYNEQFF
TGTGCCAGTAGTATAGGGGCTAGCGGGGTCCTGAGCTCCTACAATGAGCAGTTCTTC
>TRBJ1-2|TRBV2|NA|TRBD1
CAHGQGRANYGYTF
TGTGCCCATGGACAGGGCAGAGCTAACTATGGCTACACCTTC
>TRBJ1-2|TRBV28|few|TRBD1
CASRAEGQRQFYGYTF
TGTGCCAGCAGGGCTGAGGGACAGAGACAATTTTATGGCTACACCTTC
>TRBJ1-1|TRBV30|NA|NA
CAWSVFSGEKNTEAFF
TGTGCCTGGAGCGTATTCTCAGGGGAAAAGAACACTGAAGCTTTCTTT
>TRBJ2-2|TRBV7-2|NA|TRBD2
CASSFSTSEPRELFF
TGTGCCAGCAGCTTCTCGACTAGCGAACCTCGGGAGCTGTTTTTT
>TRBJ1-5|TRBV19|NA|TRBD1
CASSSRDRSNQPQHF
TGTGCCAGTAGCTCCCGGGACAGGAGCAATCAGCCCCAGCATTTT
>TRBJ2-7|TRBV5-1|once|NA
CASSLDRVAEQYF
TGCGCCAGCAGCTTGGACAGGGTGGCCGAGCAGTACTTC
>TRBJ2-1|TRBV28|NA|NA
CASSSPGSYNEQFF
TGTGCCAGCAGTTCCCCCGGCTCCTACAATGAGCAGTTCTTC
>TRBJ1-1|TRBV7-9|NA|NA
CASSRAGEAEAFF
TGTGCCAGCAGCCGAGCAGGGGAAGCTGAAGCTTTCTTT
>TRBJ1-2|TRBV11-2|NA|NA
CASSLDRGGEGNTF
TGTGCCAGCAGCTTAGATCGAGGGGGAGAGGGGAACACCTTC
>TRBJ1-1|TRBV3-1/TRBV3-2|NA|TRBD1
CASSPGTGHQAFF
TGTGCCAGCAGCCCCGGGACAGGGCATCAAGCTTTCTTT
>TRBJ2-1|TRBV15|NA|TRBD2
CATTLAGGGNEQFF
TGTGCCACCACACTAGCGGGAGGGGGCAATGAGCAGTTCTTC
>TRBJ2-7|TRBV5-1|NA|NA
CASSWTGGRYEQYF
TGCGCCAGCAGCTGGACTGGGGGGAGATACGAGCAGTACTTC
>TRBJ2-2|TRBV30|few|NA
CASPRSTGELFF
TGTGCCTCCCCTAGGTCCACCGGGGAGCTGTTTTTT